Listed here is a single TCR beta chain. Germline assignment: CDR1 SGHVS and CDR2 FNYEAQ. The length of the CDR3 is 14 residues. V was pared by 6 bases and J by 4 bases, with 16 bases between. This sample stems from a study of OX40 agonist ivuxolimab in advanced cancers. Across the study: Patients were roughly 83% male with ages roughly 23 to 79, mean 60.

Repertoires were generated with immunoSEQ multiplex PCR, while TCRdb's copy carries only in-frame clones and drops some. The repertoire has some 58,000 clones, about 90% of them found once; the top ten carry around 13%. The chain is built from TRBV7-6 and TRBJ2-7, with D uncertain. The TCR comes from an adult with an advanced solid tumor such as melanoma, head and neck, liver or kidney cancer. This material consisted of CD4+ or CD8+ T cells sorted from blood, taken in a trial of the OX40 agonist ivuxolimab. The CDR3 nucleotides read TGTGCCAGCAGTACAGCCGGGCTACCGTACGAGCAGTACTTC. Protein product: CASSTAGLPYEQYF.